The 5 T cell receptor beta chains given below trace back to one sample, sequenced in a study of T cell repertoires in cytomegalovirus infection. In TCRdb, the reads were re-called with MiXCR into one record per CDR3 protein. Among some 310,000 distinct CDR3 sequences, about 25% were seen once, and the ten largest hold about 14%. These TCRs' antigens remain unknown. The sequenced sample was cultured PBMCs, obtained from culture after CMV antigen stimulation. These TCRs come from a human donor in good health (CMV status not recorded). Some clones in this sample may be carry-over from other donors' samples.

This clonotype was seen at least ten times. The chain is built from TRBV7-2 and TRBJ1-4, with TRBD1 identical over 8 bases. Trimming cost V 6 bases and J 6 bases; bases outside gene matches: 6. Germline V gene sequence: CDR1 SGHTA, CDR2 FQGNSA. CDR3 length equals 14 residues. The CDR3 region has the DNA TGTGCCAGCAGTCGACAGGGGCCACATGAAAAACTGTTTTTT. Residues: CASSRQGPHEKLFF. The full variable domain, completed using reference TRBV7-2 and TRBJ1-4, is GAGVSQSPSNKVTEKGKDVELRCDPISGHTALYWYRQSLGQGLEFLIYFQGNSAPDKSGLPSDRFSAERTGGSVSTLTIQRTQQEDSAVYLCASSRQGPHEKLFFGSGTQLSVL.

The chain has TRBV27 and TRBJ1-2; TRBD1 might be the D (6 bases). The germline V gene encodes CDR1 MNHEY and CDR2 SMNVEV (reference sequence). The CDR3 spans 14 residues. V dropped 6 bases and J dropped 2 bases, with 13 bases sitting between them. The CDR3 bases are TGTGCCAGCAGCACCAACAGGGAAAACTATGGCTACACCTTC. This gives the protein CASSTNRENYGYTF.

The V call is TRBV2, the J call TRBJ1-1; D perhaps matches TRBD1 (5 bases). The V end lost 6 bases, the J end lost 0 bases, and 11 bases lay between the germline ends. Per the germline V gene, CDR1 is SNHLY and CDR2 is FYNNEI. CDR3 length: 14 amino acids. CDR3 residues: CASRYRNMNTEAFF. For the CDR3, the DNA is TGTGCCAGCAGATACAGGAACATGAACACTGAAGCTTTCTTT.

The genes are TRBV7-9 and TRBJ1-5; D is unresolved. With 5 bases removed from V and 3 bases from J, the gap between germline ends came to 5 bases. The CDR3 contains 12 residues. Germline V gene data show CDR1 as SEHNR and CDR2 as FQNEAQ (reference sequence). The CDR3 spells CASSQDNQPQHF. The CDR3 nucleotides are TGTGCCAGCAGCCAAGACAATCAGCCCCAGCATTTT. Full variable domain (rest looked up from reference TRBV7-9 and TRBJ1-5): DTGVSQNPRHKITKRGQNVTFRCDPISEHNRLYWYRQTLGQGPEFLTYFQNEAQLEKSRLLSDRFSAERPKGSFSTLEIQRTEQGDSAMYLCASSQDNQPQHFGDGTRLSIL.

This clonotype has ten or more counts. This chain links TRBV7-2 with TRBJ2-3; 7 bases match TRBD2. Germline values: CDR1 SGHTA, CDR2 FQGNSA. J lost 0 bases, V lost 4 bases, and 10 bases had no gene match. This CDR3 has 17 amino acids. DNA for the CDR3: TGTGCCAGCAGCTCGTTGGGGGGGAGAGGGAGCACAGATACGCAGTATTTT. Its translation is CASSSLGGRGSTDTQYF.